This T cell receptor (beta chain) was recovered during a study of identical twins. TCRdb passed the 5' RACE reads through MiXCR, listing each CDR3 protein once. The data contain some 460,000 distinct CDR3 sequences, 14% of them singletons. The data were also submitted as part of a second study, on yellow fever vaccine responses in identical twins.

The specimen sequenced was CD4+ T cells sorted from blood. This clonotype was sampled from a woman aged 18-29 years in good health.

The CDR3 DNA sequence: TGTGCCATAAGGCTTGAGACAGGGTTTCCCACCGGGGAGCTGTTTTTT. Its protein product is CAIRLETGFPTGELFF. The chain combines TRBV15 with TRBJ2-2; 7 bases are shared with TRBD1. From germline, CDR1 is LNHNV and CDR2 YYDKDF (reference sequence). J was trimmed by 4 bases and V by 10 bases; bases with no gene match: 15. CDR3 length equals 16 residues.